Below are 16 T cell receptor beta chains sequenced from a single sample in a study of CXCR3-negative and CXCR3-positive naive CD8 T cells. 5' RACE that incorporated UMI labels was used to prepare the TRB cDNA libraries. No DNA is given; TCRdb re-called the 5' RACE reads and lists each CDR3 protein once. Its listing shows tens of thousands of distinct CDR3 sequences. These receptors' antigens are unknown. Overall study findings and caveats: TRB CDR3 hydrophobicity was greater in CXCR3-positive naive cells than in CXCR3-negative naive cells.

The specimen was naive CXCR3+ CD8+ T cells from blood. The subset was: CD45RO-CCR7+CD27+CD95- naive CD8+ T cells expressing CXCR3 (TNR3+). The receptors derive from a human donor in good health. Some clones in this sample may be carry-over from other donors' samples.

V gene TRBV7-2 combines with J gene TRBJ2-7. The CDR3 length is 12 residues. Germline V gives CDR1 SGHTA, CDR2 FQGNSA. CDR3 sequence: CASSPELDEQYF.

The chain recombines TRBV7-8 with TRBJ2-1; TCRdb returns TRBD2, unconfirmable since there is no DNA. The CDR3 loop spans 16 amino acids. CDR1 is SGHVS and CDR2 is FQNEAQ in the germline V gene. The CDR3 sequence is CASSYELTSGVDEQFF.

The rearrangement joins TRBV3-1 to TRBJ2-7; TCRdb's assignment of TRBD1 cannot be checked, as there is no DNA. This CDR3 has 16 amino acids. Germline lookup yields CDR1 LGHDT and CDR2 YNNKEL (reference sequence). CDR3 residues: CASSPFQGGSTYEQYF.

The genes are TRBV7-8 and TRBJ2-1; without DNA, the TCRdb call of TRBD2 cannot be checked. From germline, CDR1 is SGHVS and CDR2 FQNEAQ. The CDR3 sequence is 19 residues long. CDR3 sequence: CASSRPGGASGLFGNEQFF.

CDR3: CASSSPGQGDNSPLHF. The V gene is TRBV6-2 or TRBV6-3, the J gene TRBJ1-6; TCRdb calls TRBD1, which cannot be checked without DNA. The CDR3 covers 16 residues. Germline V gene data show CDR1 as MNHEY and CDR2 as SVGEGT.

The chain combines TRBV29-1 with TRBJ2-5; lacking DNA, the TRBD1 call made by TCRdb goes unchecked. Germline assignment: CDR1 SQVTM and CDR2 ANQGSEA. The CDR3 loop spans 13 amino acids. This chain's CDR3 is CSVLRDSQETQYF.

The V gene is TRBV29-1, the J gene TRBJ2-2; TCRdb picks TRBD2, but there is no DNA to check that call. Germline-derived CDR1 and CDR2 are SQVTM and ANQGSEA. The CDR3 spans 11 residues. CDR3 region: CSVAGGPELFF.

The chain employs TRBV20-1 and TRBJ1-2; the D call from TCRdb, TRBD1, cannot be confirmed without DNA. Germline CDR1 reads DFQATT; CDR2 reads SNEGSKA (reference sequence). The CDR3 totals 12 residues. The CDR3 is CSARTGLDGYTF.

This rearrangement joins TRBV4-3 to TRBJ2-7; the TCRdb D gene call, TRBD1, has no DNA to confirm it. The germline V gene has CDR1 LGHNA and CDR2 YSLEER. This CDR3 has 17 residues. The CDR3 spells CASSQEPDSSSSYEQYF.

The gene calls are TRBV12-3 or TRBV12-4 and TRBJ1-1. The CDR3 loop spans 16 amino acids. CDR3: CASSLLAGGEETEAFF.

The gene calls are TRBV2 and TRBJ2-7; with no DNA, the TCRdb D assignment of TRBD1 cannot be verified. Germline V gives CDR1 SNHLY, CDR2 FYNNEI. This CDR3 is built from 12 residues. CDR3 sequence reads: CANKGGYYEQYF.

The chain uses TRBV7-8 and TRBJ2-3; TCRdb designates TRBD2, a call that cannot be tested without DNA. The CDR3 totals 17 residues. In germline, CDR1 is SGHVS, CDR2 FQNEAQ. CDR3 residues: CASSPDPGTSGRDTQYF.

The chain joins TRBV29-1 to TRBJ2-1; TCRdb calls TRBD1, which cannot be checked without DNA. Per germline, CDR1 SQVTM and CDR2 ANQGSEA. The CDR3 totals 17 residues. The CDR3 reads CSVESGGAGAGIDEQFF.

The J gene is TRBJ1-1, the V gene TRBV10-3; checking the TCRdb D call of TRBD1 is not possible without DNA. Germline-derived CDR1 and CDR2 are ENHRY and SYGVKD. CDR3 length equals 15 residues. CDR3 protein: CAVRTGGGPNTEAFF.

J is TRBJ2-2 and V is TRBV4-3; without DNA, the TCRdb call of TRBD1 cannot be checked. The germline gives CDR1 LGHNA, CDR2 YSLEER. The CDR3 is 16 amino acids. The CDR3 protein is CASSQDEGGGTGELFF.

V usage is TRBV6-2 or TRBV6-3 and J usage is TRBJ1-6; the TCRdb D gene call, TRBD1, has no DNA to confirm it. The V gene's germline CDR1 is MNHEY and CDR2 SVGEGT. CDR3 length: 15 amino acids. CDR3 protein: CASVQRGQPNSPLHF.